Described below is a single T cell receptor beta chain sequence and its context. This sample stems from a study of blood T cell repertoires in COVID-19. Profiling relied on immunoSEQ multiplex PCR, and the TCRdb table lists in-frame clones only, not all of them. The sample gives around 140,000 clones, 80% to 90% of which show up once; about 10% is in the top ten. This clonotype was obtained from a man aged 55-75 years with active or convalescent COVID-19. Sequencing input: peripheral blood.

In DNA, the CDR3 is TGTGCCAGCAGCCGGGACACTTCGGACACTGAAGCTTTCTTT. It codes for CASSRDTSDTEAFF. The chain uses TRBV6-5 and TRBJ1-1; possible D gene TRBD1, 6 bases. CDR1 is MNHEY and CDR2 is SVGAGI in the germline V gene. Trimming took off 6 bases at V and 3 bases at J, with 14 bases between the two ends. This CDR3 comprises 14 residues.